These 23 T cell receptor beta chains were sequenced from one sample in a study of CD8 T cells in ankylosing spondylitis (dated by TCRdb to the late 2010s). The library was made by 5' RACE. This sample was sequenced with an Illumina HiSeq 2500. In-frame beta chains were kept once TCRdb had trimmed the public reads at Q25 with fastp and called clones with MiXCR. Duplicate CDR3 protein sequences are folded into a single record with the most common DNA and genes. For this sample the table gives a few hundred thousand distinct CDR3 sequences, of which about 11% were detected only once. The biggest ten clones account for less than 8% of the sample. Input material: blood, either unsorted or a sorted T cell fraction (not recorded which). The receptors come from a male donor with ankylosing spondylitis or in good health (not recorded which).

This clonotype was detected many times. This sequence joins TRBV7-2 and TRBJ1-3, with D hard to call. This CDR3 spans 15 amino acids. V lost 5 bases to trimming and J lost 8 bases, with 19 bases between them. Germline V gene sequence: CDR1 SGHTA, CDR2 FQGNSA. CDR3: CASSPDQSSRDTIYF. The DNA of the CDR3 is TGTGCCAGCAGCCCCGACCAGTCCAGCAGAGACACCATATATTTT.

The chain has TRBV24-1 and TRBJ2-1, with 11 bases aligning to TRBD2. J lost 0 bases, V lost 4 bases, and 10 bases had no gene match. This CDR3 comprises 19 residues. Germline CDR1 reads KGHDR; CDR2 reads SFDVKD. The CDR3 sequence: CATSERTGTSGPSYNEQFF. In DNA, the CDR3 is TGTGCCACCAGTGAGAGGACAGGGACTAGCGGACCCTCCTACAATGAGCAGTTCTTC.

This clonotype was seen repeatedly, ten times or more. The chain couples TRBV12-3 or TRBV12-4 to TRBJ2-1; 9 nucleotides align to TRBD2. The CDR3 runs 15 residues. V lost 1 base, J lost 6 bases, and 4 bases stayed unmatched. CDR3 DNA: TGTGCCAGCAGTTTAGGGCTAGCGGGGTTCAATGAGCAGTTCTTC. Protein: CASSLGLAGFNEQFF.

This clonotype was recorded at least ten times. The chain employs TRBV11-2 and TRBJ1-2; D unresolved. Germline V gene sequence: CDR1 SGHAT, CDR2 FQNNGV. The ends were cut back, 0 bases at V and 8 bases at J, with 10 bases in the middle. The CDR3 spans 13 residues. This CDR3 reads CASSLDNGSGYTF. CDR3 bases: TGTGCCAGCAGCTTAGATAATGGATCGGGCTACACCTTC.

In its sample, this clonotype was seen a few times. The chain recombines TRBV10-3 with TRBJ2-1; D remains unclear. The length of the CDR3 is 11 residues. The germline CDR1 and CDR2 sequences are ENHRY and SYGVKD. The V and J ends lost 3 bases and 6 bases respectively, with 3 bases between them. The CDR3 nucleotides read TGTGCCATCAGTGAAGCCAATGAGCAGTTCTTC. Translated: CAISEANEQFF.

Comments on this clonotype: This could be a read error, since a much larger clone is one nucleotide away. The chain employs TRBV27 and TRBJ2-1; D unresolved. The CDR3 length is 14 residues. In germline, CDR1 is MNHEY, CDR2 SMNVEV (reference sequence). The CDR3, as DNA: TGTGCCAGCAGTTTGGCGGAATCCTACAATGAGCAGCTCTTC. It is translated as CASSLAESYNEQLF.

The sample holds many counts of this clonotype. The rearrangement uses TRBV12-3 or TRBV12-4 and TRBJ1-1; perhaps TRBD1 as D (6 bases). V lost 6 bases and J lost 6, with 14 bases in between. This CDR3 region has 13 residues. CDR3 sequence: CASRETSGAEAFF. Written as DNA, the CDR3 is TGTGCCAGCAGGGAAACGTCAGGGGCTGAAGCTTTCTTT.

This clonotype was counted many times. The chain is built from TRBV20-1 and TRBJ1-5; D is ambiguous. Trimming took off 3 bases at V and 4 bases at J, with 10 bases between the two ends. Germline values: CDR1 DFQATT, CDR2 SNEGSKA (reference sequence). This CDR3 comprises 13 residues. The CDR3 DNA follows: TGCAGTGCTAGTAGGCAGGATAATCAGCCCCAGCATTTT. Encoded protein: CSASRQDNQPQHF.

The sample holds many counts of this clonotype. The chain links TRBV24-1 to TRBJ2-2; D call uncertain. Germline loops: CDR1 KGHDR, CDR2 SFDVKD. This CDR3 comprises 12 residues. The V and J ends lost 3 bases and 5 bases respectively, with 3 bases between them. CDR3 DNA sequence: TGTGCCACCAGTGATGAGACCGGGGAGCTGTTTTTT. Its translation is CATSDETGELFF.

This clonotype was observed at least ten times. V usage is TRBV10-2 and J usage is TRBJ2-2; 7 nucleotides match TRBD1. Germline V gene lookup returns CDR1 WSHSY and CDR2 SAAADI. The CDR3 covers 17 residues. The ends lost 6 bases at V and 4 bases at J; junction bases unmatched: 14. The CDR3: CASRTPFRQGSTGELFF. The DNA for the CDR3 is TGCGCCAGCAGGACCCCTTTCCGACAGGGATCCACCGGGGAGCTGTTTTTT.

Ten or more counts support this clonotype. The V call is TRBV20-1, the J call TRBJ2-1; D is unresolved. The germline CDR1 and CDR2 sequences are DFQATT and SNEGSKA (reference sequence). This CDR3 is built from 10 residues. V was pared by 3 bases and J by 10 bases, with 7 bases between. This CDR3 is CSASWLEQFF. The CDR3 bases are TGCAGTGCTAGTTGGCTAGAGCAGTTCTTC.

This clonotype was picked up a small number of times. The genes are TRBV6-4 and TRBJ2-4; 7 positions match TRBD1. Germline V gene sequence: CDR1 MRHNA, CDR2 SNTAGT. The V segment lost 6 bases and the J segment 0 bases; nucleotides outside the gene matches: 26. The CDR3 length is 22 residues. The CDR3 loop reads CASRSPGTVKYANQLAKNIQYF. CDR3 in DNA: TGTGCCAGCAGAAGTCCCGGGACAGTAAAGTATGCCAACCAGCTAGCCAAAAACATTCAGTACTTC.

For the CDR3, the DNA is TGCAGTGCTAGGGGACTAGCGGCGCACAATGAGCAGTTCTTC. Its protein is CSARGLAAHNEQFF. The chain is built from TRBV20-1 and TRBJ2-1; TRBD2 aligns across 11 bases. Trimming took 3 bases from V and 5 from J; bases not matched to a gene: 3. From germline, CDR1 is DFQATT and CDR2 SNEGSKA (reference sequence). The CDR3 extends over 14 amino acids.

This clonotype has only a few counts. J is TRBJ1-2 and V is TRBV5-1, with no clear D. The CDR3 sequence is 16 residues long. Germline V gives CDR1 SGHRS, CDR2 YFSETQ. The V end lost 0 bases, the J end lost 7 bases, and 19 bases lay between the germline ends. CDR3 bases: TGCGCCAGCAGCTTGGAAGTCCCCCAACAGTCCTCTGGCTACACCTTC. The encoded protein is CASSLEVPQQSSGYTF.

The chain uses TRBV6-1 and TRBJ2-1; D may be TRBD2 (5 bases). The CDR3 is made up of 14 amino acids. V shed 9 bases and J shed 8 bases, with 20 bases lying between them. Looked up from germline, CDR1 is MNHNS and CDR2 is SASEGT. Here the CDR3 reads CASGETMIIDEQFF. The CDR3 DNA sequence: TGTGCCAGTGGGGAGACAATGATAATCGATGAGCAGTTCTTC.

The chain employs TRBV27 and TRBJ1-2; 10 nucleotides match TRBD1. V was clipped by 4 bases and J by 7 bases; unmatched bases: 9. This CDR3 has 15 amino acids. Germline values: CDR1 MNHEY, CDR2 SMNVEV (reference sequence). The CDR3 bases are TGTGCCAGCAGTTCCCCGGGACAGGGGAGGTTTGGCTACACCTTC. Translation: CASSSPGQGRFGYTF.

In this sample, this clonotype turned up many times. In nucleotides, the CDR3 is TGCAGTGCTAGCCGCGGGGGCTTCTACGAGCAGTACTTC. Protein product: CSASRGGFYEQYF. The V call is TRBV20-1, the J call TRBJ2-7; D is perhaps TRBD2 (7 bases). The CDR3 consists of 13 residues. Germline V gene data show CDR1 as DFQATT and CDR2 as SNEGSKA (reference sequence). V lost 3 bases and J 3 bases, leaving 12 bases between the germline ends.

This clonotype was seen repeatedly, ten times or more. The chain is built from TRBV20-1 and TRBJ2-1; D is unclear. This CDR3 spans 14 amino acids. Germline CDR1 DFQATT, CDR2 SNEGSKA (reference sequence). Trimming took off 3 bases at V and 4 bases at J, with 13 bases between the two ends. The CDR3 nucleotides read TGCAGTGCTAGGGCGTACACCGCTTACAATGAGCAGTTCTTC. Its protein is CSARAYTAYNEQFF.

This clonotype came up many times. J is TRBJ1-1 and V is TRBV11-2; weak D call: TRBD1 (5 bases). The CDR3 runs to 13 residues. Trimming shortened V by 3 bases and J by 4 bases, and 9 bases separated the two germline ends. Germline CDR1 SGHAT, CDR2 FQNNGV. CDR3 coding DNA: TGTGCCAGCAGCTTCCGGGGGACCACTGAAGCTTTCTTT. Amino acids: CASSFRGTTEAFF.

This clonotype was counted between two and nine times. The chain combines TRBV6-5 with TRBJ1-2; D not certain. V was pared by 4 bases and J by 5 bases, with 14 bases between. Germline loops: CDR1 MNHEY, CDR2 SVGAGI. The CDR3 loop spans 14 amino acids. The CDR3 here is CASSSPYIGYGYTF. The DNA of the CDR3 is TGTGCCAGCAGTTCCCCTTACATTGGGTATGGCTACACCTTC.

The chain links TRBV2 to TRBJ2-5; perhaps TRBD2 as D (6 bases). The CDR3 is 14 residues long. The germline CDR1 and CDR2 sequences are SNHLY and FYNNEI. Trimming shortened V by 5 bases and J by 5 bases, and 15 bases separated the two germline ends. The CDR3 DNA is TGTGCCAGCAGTAGGGACTTCTCGGGGGAGACCCAGTACTTC. This codes for CASSRDFSGETQYF.

V usage is TRBV7-2 and J usage is TRBJ1-2; D is undetermined. There are 14 residues in the CDR3. Germline CDR1 reads SGHTA; CDR2 reads FQGNSA. The V and J ends lost 1 base and 2 bases respectively, with 8 bases between them. Here the CDR3 reads CASSLVGTNYGYTF. The CDR3 DNA sequence: TGTGCCAGCAGCTTAGTGGGCACGAACTATGGCTACACCTTC.

This clonotype was found many times. The chain has TRBV24-1 and TRBJ2-1, with D possibly being TRBD1 or TRBD2 (6 bases each). The germline V gene encodes CDR1 KGHDR and CDR2 SFDVKD. Between the trimmed V and J ends, which lost 4 bases and 1 base, there was a span of 13 bases. The CDR3 runs to 16 residues. The CDR3 coding sequence is TGTGCCACCAGTGACCCAAGGGGGGTGTCCTACAATGAGCAGTTCTTC. Translating it yields CATSDPRGVSYNEQFF.